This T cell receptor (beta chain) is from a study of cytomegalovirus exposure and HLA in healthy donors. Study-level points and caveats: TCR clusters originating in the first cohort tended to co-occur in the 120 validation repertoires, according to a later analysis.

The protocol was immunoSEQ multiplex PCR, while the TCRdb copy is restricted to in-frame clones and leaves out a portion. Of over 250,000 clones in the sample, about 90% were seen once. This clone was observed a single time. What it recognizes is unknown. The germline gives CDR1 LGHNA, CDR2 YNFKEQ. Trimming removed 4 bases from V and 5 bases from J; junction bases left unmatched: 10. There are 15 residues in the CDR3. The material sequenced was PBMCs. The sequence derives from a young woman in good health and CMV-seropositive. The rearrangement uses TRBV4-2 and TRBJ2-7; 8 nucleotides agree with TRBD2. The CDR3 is CASSRVREGLDEQYF. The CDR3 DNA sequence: TGTGCCAGCAGCCGCGTCCGGGAGGGCCTCGACGAGCAGTACTTC.